These 8 T cell receptor beta chains originate from one sample sequenced in a study of shared clonotypes between healthy human individuals. Clones were sequenced by immunoSEQ multiplex PCR, and TCRdb holds only the in-frame ones, with some missing. The sample carries roughly 500,000 clones, 79% recorded once. The sequenced sample was PBMCs. These TCRs come from a middle-aged woman in good health. Some clones in this sample may be carry-over from other donors' samples.

This clone was picked up many times. The chain employs TRBV28 and TRBJ1-5, with no clear D. The V gene's germline CDR1 is MDHEN and CDR2 SYDVKM. The CDR3 runs 11 residues. V was clipped by 3 bases and J by 4 bases, with 1 base between them. The CDR3 spells CASSFNQPQHF. In DNA, the CDR3 is TGTGCCAGCAGTTTTAATCAGCCCCAGCATTTT. Looking up the rest from reference TRBV28 and TRBJ1-5 gives the full variable domain: DVKVTQSSRYLVKRTGEKVFLECVQDMDHENMFWYRQDPGLGLRLIYFSYDVKMKEKGDIPEGYSVSREKKERFSLILESASTNQTSMYLCASSFNQPQHFGDGTRLSIL.

The gene calls are TRBV5-6 and TRBJ1-1; no reliable D call. This CDR3 region has 11 residues. In germline, CDR1 is SGHDT, CDR2 YYEEEE. Trimming left V 4 bases short and J 7 bases short, with 8 bases between. In DNA, the CDR3 is TGTGCCAGCAGCCTAATGGGTGAAGCTTTCTTT. Translation gives CASSLMGEAFF.

V is TRBV6-1 and J is TRBJ2-2; 10 positions agree with TRBD1. This CDR3 contains 15 residues. Germline-derived CDR1 and CDR2 are MNHNS and SASEGT. V trimming: 4 bases; J trimming: 7 bases; junction bases outside the gene matches: 6. CDR3: CASSGLTGGIGELFF. DNA of the CDR3: TGTGCCAGCAGTGGGCTGACAGGGGGCATCGGGGAGCTGTTTTTT.

The genes are TRBV19 and TRBJ2-1, with 10 bases matching TRBD1. V was pared by 4 bases and J by 9 bases, with 6 bases of the junction left unmatched. There are 14 residues in the CDR3. Per germline, CDR1 LNHDA and CDR2 SQIVND (reference sequence). In nucleotides, the CDR3 is TGTGCCAGTAGTACCCGGACAGGGGGACGTGAGCAGTTCTTC. Translation: CASSTRTGGREQFF.

The CDR3 loop is CASSTGRRQPQHF. In DNA, the CDR3 is TGTGCCAGCAGTACGGGGCGCAGGCAGCCCCAGCATTTT. The rearrangement uses TRBV6-5 and TRBJ1-5; D possibly corresponds to TRBD1 (5 bases). This CDR3 is built from 13 residues. Trimming removed 5 bases from V and 7 bases from J, with 12 bases in between. CDR1 and CDR2 (germline): MNHEY, SVGAGI.

V usage is TRBV18 and J usage is TRBJ2-2; D is unresolved. The V gene lost 1 base and the J gene lost 1 base, with 7 bases spanning the gap. Germline V lookup: CDR1 KGHSH, CDR2 LQKENI. CDR3 length: 15 residues. The CDR3 loop is CASSPRIGNTGELFF. The CDR3 nucleotides are TGTGCCAGCTCACCACGGATAGGGAACACCGGGGAGCTGTTTTTT.

A word on this clone: A junction end diverges from the germline sequence, so it may reflect a read error. CDR3 residues: CASSFRGGSRDTQYF. The CDR3 DNA reads TGTGCCAGCAGCTTCCGGGGCGGGAGCAGAGATACGCAGTATTTT. The chain links TRBV5-6 to TRBJ2-3, with 7 bases lining up with TRBD2. CDR1 SGHDT and CDR2 YYEEEE come from the germline V gene. The CDR3 spans 15 residues. Full variable domain (rest looked up from reference TRBV5-6 and TRBJ2-3): DAGVTQSPTHLIKTRGQQVTLRCSPKSGHDTVSWYQQALGQGPQFIFQYYEEEERQRGNFPDRFSGHQFPNYSSELNVNALLLGDSALYLCASSFRGGSRDTQYFGPGTRLTVL.

This clone appeared once. V and J are TRBV7-6 and TRBJ2-7; TRBD2 matches at 8 bases. The ends lost 3 bases at V and 5 bases at J; junction bases unmatched: 9. The CDR3 runs to 15 residues. Germline-derived CDR1 and CDR2 are SGHVS and FNYEAQ. The CDR3 here is CASSFHLAGRNEQYF. The CDR3 bases are TGTGCCAGCAGCTTCCACTTAGCGGGAAGAAACGAGCAGTACTTC.